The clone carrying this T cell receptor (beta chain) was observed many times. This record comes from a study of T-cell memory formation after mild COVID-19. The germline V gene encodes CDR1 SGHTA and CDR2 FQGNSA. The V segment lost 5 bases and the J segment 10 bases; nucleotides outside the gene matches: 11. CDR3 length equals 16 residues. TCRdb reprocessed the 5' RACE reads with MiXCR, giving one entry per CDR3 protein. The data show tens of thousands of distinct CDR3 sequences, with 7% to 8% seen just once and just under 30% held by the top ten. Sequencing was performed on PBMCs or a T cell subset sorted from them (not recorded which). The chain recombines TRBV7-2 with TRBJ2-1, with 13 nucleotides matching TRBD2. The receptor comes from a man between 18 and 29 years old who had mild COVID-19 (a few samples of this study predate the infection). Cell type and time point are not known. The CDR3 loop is CASSADRLAGGREQFF. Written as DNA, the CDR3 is TGTGCCAGCAGCGCCGACCGACTAGCGGGGGGAAGGGAGCAGTTCTTC.